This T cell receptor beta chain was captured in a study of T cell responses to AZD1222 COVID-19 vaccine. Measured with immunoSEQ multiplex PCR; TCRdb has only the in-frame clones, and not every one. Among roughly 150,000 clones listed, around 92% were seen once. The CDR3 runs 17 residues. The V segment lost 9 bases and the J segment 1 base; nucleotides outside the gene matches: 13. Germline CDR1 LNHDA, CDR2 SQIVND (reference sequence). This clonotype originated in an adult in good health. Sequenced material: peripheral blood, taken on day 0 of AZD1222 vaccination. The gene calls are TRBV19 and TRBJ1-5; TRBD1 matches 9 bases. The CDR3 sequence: CASWDAYRGQSNQPQHF. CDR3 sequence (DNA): TGTGCCAGCTGGGACGCATACAGGGGGCAAAGCAATCAGCCCCAGCATTTT.